One sample yielded the 22 T cell receptor beta chains listed below, sequenced in a study of shared clonotypes between healthy human individuals. Clones were sequenced by immunoSEQ multiplex PCR, and TCRdb holds only the in-frame ones, with some missing. The sample holds 2 million to 2.5 million clones, approximately 93% seen once. Material for sequencing was naive CD4+ T cells from PBMCs. Indicated subset: CD45RA+ positively selected. The source of these receptors is a man between 18 and 35 years old in good health. Some clones in this sample may be carry-over from other donors' samples.

The rearrangement uses TRBV7-2 and TRBJ2-1; no firm D call. The germline V gene has CDR1 SGHTA and CDR2 FQGNSA. The germline V and J ends were trimmed by 5 bases and 5 bases, with 10 bases remaining between them. The CDR3 extends over 13 amino acids. CDR3 sequence reads: CASSPGPHNEQFF. The CDR3 DNA reads as TGTGCCAGCAGCCCCGGTCCCCACAATGAGCAGTTCTTC.

The chain is built from TRBV5-1 and TRBJ2-7, with no clear D. This CDR3 region has 14 residues. CDR1 and CDR2 (germline): SGHRS, YFSETQ. V lost 0 bases, J lost 0 bases, and 7 bases lay in between. The CDR3 region is CASSLDRISYEQYF. CDR3 DNA sequence: TGCGCCAGCAGCTTGGACAGAATCTCCTACGAGCAGTACTTC. The whole variable domain, remainder taken from reference TRBV5-1 and TRBJ2-7, is KAGVTQTPRYLIKTRGQQVTLSCSPISGHRSVSWYQQTPGQGLQFLFEYFSETQRNKGNFPGRFSGRQFSNSRSEMNVSTLELGDSALYLCASSLDRISYEQYFGPGTRLTVT.

The chain couples TRBV11-2 to TRBJ1-1, with D perhaps TRBD1 (5 bases). Germline V gives CDR1 SGHAT, CDR2 FQNNGV. This CDR3 is built from 13 residues. Trimming cost V 1 base and J 7 bases, with 10 bases left between them. The CDR3 nucleotides are TGTGCCAGCAGCTTAGTGGGGACCGTTGAAGCTTTCTTT. Protein sequence: CASSLVGTVEAFF.

The chain employs TRBV28 and TRBJ2-5; perhaps TRBD1 as D (5 bases). V dropped 6 bases and J dropped 4 bases, with 15 bases sitting between them. The CDR3 length is 14 residues. CDR1 is MDHEN, CDR2 SYDVKM, per germline. The CDR3 DNA reads as TGTGCCAGCAGAGTCAGGGCCCTTCGAGAGACCCAGTACTTC. This codes for CASRVRALRETQYF.

This chain joins TRBV7-2 and TRBJ1-2; a possible D gene is TRBD1 (6 bases). The CDR3 covers 11 residues. V shed 2 bases and J shed 14 bases, with 12 bases lying between them. CDR1 and CDR2 from the germline V gene are SGHTA and FQGNSA. CDR3 in amino acids: CASSLRGVWTF. The CDR3 DNA reads TGTGCCAGCAGCTTAAGGGGGGTATGGACCTTC.

This clone came up once. The chain links TRBV6-6 to TRBJ1-5; D is uncertain. Germline V lookup: CDR1 MNHNY, CDR2 SVGAGI (reference sequence). The CDR3 extends over 16 amino acids. V lost 5 bases to trimming and J lost 0 bases, with 14 bases between them. CDR3: CASSNPGRNSNQPQHF. CDR3 DNA: TGTGCCAGCAGTAACCCCGGCCGAAATAGCAATCAGCCCCAGCATTTT.

CDR3 sequence (DNA): TGTGCCAGCAGCCAAGGGGGGACAGGGGAAGAAGCTTTCTTT. Translated: CASSQGGTGEEAFF. The chain employs TRBV4-2 and TRBJ1-1; 10 nucleotides line up with TRBD1. V lost 1 base to trimming and J lost 8 bases; unmatched junction nucleotides: 4. Germline loops: CDR1 LGHNA, CDR2 YNFKEQ. This CDR3 contains 14 residues.

To note about this clone: Other DNA sequences within the sample encode an identical CDR3. This chain uses TRBV5-1 with TRBJ2-5; D is possibly TRBD2 (5 bases). The CDR3 loop spans 13 amino acids. Trimming took off 4 bases at V and 4 bases at J, with 11 bases between the two ends. Germline assignment: CDR1 SGHRS and CDR2 YFSETQ. The CDR3 loop is CASSPGGGETQYF. CDR3 coding DNA: TGCGCCAGCAGCCCGGGCGGAGGAGAGACCCAGTACTTC.

This sequence joins TRBV29-1 and TRBJ2-7; no firm D call. The ends were cut back, 1 base at V and 0 bases at J, with 10 bases in the middle. The CDR3 has 14 residues. Per germline, CDR1 SQVTM and CDR2 ANQGSEA. CDR3 bases: TGCAGCGTTGAAGGGCACCGCGACTCCTACGAGCAGTACTTC. It translates to CSVEGHRDSYEQYF.

J is TRBJ1-5 and V is TRBV15, with a weak D call TRBD1 (5 bases). Trimming took off 8 bases at V and 7 bases at J, with 12 bases between the two ends. Germline V lookup: CDR1 LNHNV, CDR2 YYDKDF (reference sequence). CDR3 length: 12 amino acids. The CDR3 sequence: CATQRGSQPQHF. The CDR3 DNA sequence: TGTGCCACCCAAAGGGGATCCCAGCCCCAGCATTTT.

V and J are TRBV9 and TRBJ2-3, with 9 nucleotides matching TRBD2. The germline V gene has CDR1 SGDLS and CDR2 YYNGEE. This CDR3 is built from 18 residues. With V trimmed by 4 bases and J by 4 bases, 16 bases remained unmatched. In nucleotides, the CDR3 is TGTGCCAGCAGCCCCCGTCGTCTAGCGGGAAATAGAGCAGATACGCAGTATTTT. Translated, it gives CASSPRRLAGNRADTQYF.

The J gene is TRBJ1-1, the V gene TRBV5-1, with D maybe TRBD1 (5 bases). V lost 0 bases and J 5 bases, leaving 11 bases between the germline ends. There are 14 residues in the CDR3. Germline V lookup: CDR1 SGHRS, CDR2 YFSETQ. In DNA, the CDR3 is TGCGCCAGCAGCTTGGCCCCAGGGACGACTGAAGCTTTCTTT. As protein: CASSLAPGTTEAFF.

The CDR3 is CASSRTTYNEQFF. The DNA for the CDR3 is TGTGCCAGCAGTAGGACTACCTACAATGAGCAGTTCTTC. The V call is TRBV25-1, the J call TRBJ2-1; possible D gene TRBD2, 6 bases. This CDR3 spans 13 amino acids. In germline, CDR1 is MGHDK, CDR2 SYGVNS. V gave up 5 bases and J gave up 2 bases, with 7 bases separating them.

V is TRBV5-4 and J is TRBJ2-3; 12 bases agree with TRBD2. The CDR3 totals 17 residues. V shed 4 bases and J 5 bases; nucleotides not matched to a gene: 11. The germline V gene has CDR1 SGHNT and CDR2 YYREEE (reference sequence). DNA of the CDR3: TGTGCCAGCAGCCCGGGACTAGCGGGTCGAGACCGAGATACGCAGTATTTT. Protein sequence: CASSPGLAGRDRDTQYF. Together with reference TRBV5-4 and TRBJ2-3, the CDR3 gives the full variable domain: ETGVTQSPTHLIKTRGQQVTLRCSSQSGHNTVSWYQQALGQGPQFIFQYYREEENGRGNFPPRFSGLQFPNYSSELNVNALELDDSALYLCASSPGLAGRDRDTQYFGPGTRLTVL.

The chain uses TRBV7-2 and TRBJ2-1; TRBD1 matches 9 bases. This CDR3 is built from 15 residues. Losses at the gene ends were 1 base for V and 9 bases for J; bases not matched to a gene: 7. Germline CDR1 is SGHTA and CDR2 is FQGNSA. The CDR3 nucleotides read TGTGCCAGCAGCTTAGGCCCCGGGACAGGGATTGAGCAGTTCTTC. It translates to CASSLGPGTGIEQFF.

The chain employs TRBV11-2 and TRBJ2-5, with a weak D call TRBD1 (7 bases). Trimming pared 4 bases from V and 5 bases from J, leaving 14 bases between. The CDR3 runs 14 residues. CDR1 is SGHAT and CDR2 is FQNNGV in the germline V gene. CDR3 nucleotide sequence: TGTGCCAGCAGCTGGACAGGAGGGAGGGAGACCCAGTACTTC. Protein product: CASSWTGGRETQYF.

This sequence joins TRBV4-1 and TRBJ1-5, with 10 bases lining up with TRBD1. This CDR3 is 18 amino acids long. The trim removed 5 bases at V and 1 base at J, leaving 11 bases unmatched. From germline, CDR1 is MGHRA and CDR2 YSYEKL. For the CDR3, the DNA is TGCGCCAGCAGCGGGACAGGGGCGGTCTCTAAAAGCAATCAGCCCCAGCATTTT. Its translation is CASSGTGAVSKSNQPQHF.

CDR3 region: CASSQPRGQVTYEQYF. CDR3 DNA sequence: TGTGCCAGCAGCCAGCCACGGGGACAGGTGACCTACGAGCAGTACTTC. The chain has TRBV7-9 and TRBJ2-7; 8 bases line up with TRBD1. Trimming cost V 5 bases and J 2 bases; bases outside gene matches: 11. This CDR3 region has 16 residues. Germline values: CDR1 SEHNR, CDR2 FQNEAQ (reference sequence).

The chain has TRBV19 and TRBJ2-3; 9 nucleotides match TRBD2. This CDR3 is built from 15 residues. CDR1 and CDR2 (germline): LNHDA, SQIVND (reference sequence). Germline trimming cut 4 bases from V and 2 bases from J; bases unmatched to any gene: 4. The CDR3 loop reads CASSTLAGVTDTQYF. As DNA, the CDR3 is TGTGCCAGTAGTACTTTAGCGGGAGTCACAGATACGCAGTATTTT.

The chain employs TRBV2 and TRBJ2-7; TRBD2 agrees at 12 bases. CDR1 is SNHLY, CDR2 FYNNEI, per germline. The CDR3 is made up of 19 amino acids. V lost 5 bases and J lost 2; bases outside the gene matches: 16. CDR3 nucleotides: TGTGCCAGCAGTAGTGGGACAGGGGAAACTAGCGGGAGGCCCTACGAGCAGTACTTC. It codes for CASSSGTGETSGRPYEQYF.

The chain carries TRBV6-5 and TRBJ2-7; maybe TRBD2 (7 bases). The CDR3 covers 13 residues. Trimming took off 6 bases at V and 2 bases at J, with 11 bases between the two ends. CDR1 and CDR2 (germline): MNHEY, SVGAGI. DNA of the CDR3: TGTGCCAGCAGGTACGGGGGGCCCTACGAGCAGTACTTC. The encoded protein is CASRYGGPYEQYF.

The chain has TRBV4-3 and TRBJ2-1, with 8 bases lining up with TRBD2. This CDR3 spans 17 amino acids. Germline V gene lookup returns CDR1 LGHNA and CDR2 YSLEER. Trimming took 0 bases from V and 5 from J; bases not matched to a gene: 9. The CDR3 nucleotides are TGCGCCAGCAGCCAAGAGAGAGGTCTAGCGGGCAACAATGAGCAGTTCTTC. Its protein is CASSQERGLAGNNEQFF.